Sequencing of this T cell receptor beta chain was carried out in a study of CD8 T cells in ankylosing spondylitis. Study-wide results and caveats: Before this, some motif variants had been reported in reactive arthritis synovial fluid and blood. Within matched ankylosing spondylitis synovial fluid, disease-linked clones were reportedly significantly enriched. Clones linked with disease were CD8+ and fairly uncommon in the peripheral blood. Characteristic of ankylosing spondylitis blood, it appeared, was a TCR beta motif comprising about eight highly homologous variants.

Between the trimmed V and J ends, which lost 1 base and 5 bases, there was a span of 11 bases. In germline, CDR1 is SEHNR, CDR2 FQNEAQ (reference sequence). The CDR3 sequence is 14 residues long. Molecular-barcoded quantitative 5'-RACE produced these TCR beta libraries. From the 5' RACE reads, TCRdb called clonotypes with MiXCR, one entry per CDR3 protein. The sample includes 450,000 to 550,000 distinct CDR3 sequences, roughly 5.2% of them seen just once. This clonotype was recorded at least ten times. The antigen is unknown. This receptor was identified in a male donor with ankylosing spondylitis. Sequencing was carried out using blood, either unsorted or a sorted T cell fraction (not recorded which). The V and J genes are TRBV7-9 and TRBJ2-5, with D possibly called TRBD1 or TRBD2 (5 bases each). The CDR3: CASSLVTGRETQYF. The CDR3, as DNA: TGTGCCAGCAGCTTAGTAACGGGGCGGGAGACCCAGTACTTC.